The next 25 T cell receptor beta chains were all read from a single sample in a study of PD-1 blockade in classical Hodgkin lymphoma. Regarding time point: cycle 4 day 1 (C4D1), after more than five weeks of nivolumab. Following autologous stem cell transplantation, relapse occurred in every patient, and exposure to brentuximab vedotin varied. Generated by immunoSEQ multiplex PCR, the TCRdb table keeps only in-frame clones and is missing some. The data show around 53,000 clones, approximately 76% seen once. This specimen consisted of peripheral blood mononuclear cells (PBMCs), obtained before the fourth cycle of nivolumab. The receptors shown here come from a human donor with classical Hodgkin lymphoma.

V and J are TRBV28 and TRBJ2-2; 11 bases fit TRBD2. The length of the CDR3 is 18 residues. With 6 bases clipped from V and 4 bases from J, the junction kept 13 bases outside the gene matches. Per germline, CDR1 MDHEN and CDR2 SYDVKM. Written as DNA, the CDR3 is TGTGCCAGCAGCTACCCCCTACTAGCGGGAGTGATCACCGGGGAGCTGTTTTTT. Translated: CASSYPLLAGVITGELFF.

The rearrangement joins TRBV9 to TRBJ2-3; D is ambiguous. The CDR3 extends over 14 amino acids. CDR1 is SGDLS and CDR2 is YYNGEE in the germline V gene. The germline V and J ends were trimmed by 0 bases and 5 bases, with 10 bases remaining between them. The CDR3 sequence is CASSVGGVGDTQYF. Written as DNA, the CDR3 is TGTGCCAGCAGCGTAGGCGGAGTTGGAGATACGCAGTATTTT.

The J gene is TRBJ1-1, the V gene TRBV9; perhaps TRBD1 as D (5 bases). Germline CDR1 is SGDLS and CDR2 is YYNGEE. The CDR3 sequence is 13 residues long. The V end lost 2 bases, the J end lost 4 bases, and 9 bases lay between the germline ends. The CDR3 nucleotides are TGTGCCAGCAGCGTTACAGGAGTCACTGAAGCTTTCTTT. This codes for CASSVTGVTEAFF.

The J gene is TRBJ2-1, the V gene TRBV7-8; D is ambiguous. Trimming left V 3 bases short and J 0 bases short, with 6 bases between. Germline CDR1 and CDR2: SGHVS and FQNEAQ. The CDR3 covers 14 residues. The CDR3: CASSFGSSYNEQFF. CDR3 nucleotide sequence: TGTGCCAGCAGCTTCGGCAGCTCCTACAATGAGCAGTTCTTC.

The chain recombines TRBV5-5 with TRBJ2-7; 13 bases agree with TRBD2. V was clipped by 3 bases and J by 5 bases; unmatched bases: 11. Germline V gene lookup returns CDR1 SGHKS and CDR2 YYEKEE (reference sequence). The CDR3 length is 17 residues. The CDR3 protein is CASSSGGSGLAGHEQYF. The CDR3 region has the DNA TGTGCCAGCAGCTCCGGAGGCTCGGGACTAGCGGGACACGAGCAGTACTTC.

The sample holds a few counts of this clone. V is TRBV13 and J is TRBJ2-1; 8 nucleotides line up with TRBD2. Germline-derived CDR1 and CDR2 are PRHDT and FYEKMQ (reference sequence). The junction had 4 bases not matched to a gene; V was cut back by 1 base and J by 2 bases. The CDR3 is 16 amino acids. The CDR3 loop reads CASSLATSAPYNEQFF. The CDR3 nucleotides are TGTGCCAGCAGCTTAGCGACTAGCGCGCCCTACAATGAGCAGTTCTTC. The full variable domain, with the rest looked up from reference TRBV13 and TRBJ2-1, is AAGVIQSPRHLIKEKRETATLKCYPIPRHDTVYWYQQGPGQDPQFLISFYEKMQSDKGSIPDRFSAQQFSDYHSELNMSSLELGDSALYFCASSLATSAPYNEQFFGPGTRLTVL.

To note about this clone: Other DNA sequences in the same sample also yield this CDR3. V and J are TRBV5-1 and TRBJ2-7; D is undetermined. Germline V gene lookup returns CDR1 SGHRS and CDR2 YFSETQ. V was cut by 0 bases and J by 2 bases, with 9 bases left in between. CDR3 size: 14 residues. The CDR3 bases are TGCGCCAGCAGCTTGGCTGGAAGTCCCTACGAGCAGTACTTC. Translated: CASSLAGSPYEQYF.

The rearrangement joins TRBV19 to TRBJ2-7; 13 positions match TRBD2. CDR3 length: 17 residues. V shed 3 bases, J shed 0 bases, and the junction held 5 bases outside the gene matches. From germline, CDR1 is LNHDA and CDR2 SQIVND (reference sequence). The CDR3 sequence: CASSIGGLAGTSYEQYF. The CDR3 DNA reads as TGTGCCAGTAGTATCGGGGGACTAGCGGGAACCTCCTACGAGCAGTACTTC.

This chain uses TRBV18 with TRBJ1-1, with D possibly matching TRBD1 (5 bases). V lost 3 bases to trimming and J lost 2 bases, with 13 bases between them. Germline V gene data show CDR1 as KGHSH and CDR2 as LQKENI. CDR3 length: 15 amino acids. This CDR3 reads CASSPRDSQNTEAFF. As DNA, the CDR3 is TGTGCCAGCTCACCCAGGGATTCCCAAAACACTGAAGCTTTCTTT.

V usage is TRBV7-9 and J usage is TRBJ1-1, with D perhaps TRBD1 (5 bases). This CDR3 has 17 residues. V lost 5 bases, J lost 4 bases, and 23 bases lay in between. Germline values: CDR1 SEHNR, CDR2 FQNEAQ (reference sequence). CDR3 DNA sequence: TGTGCCAGCAGCCACCCAACCCGGACAATTTCAGGCACTGAAGCTTTCTTT. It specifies CASSHPTRTISGTEAFF.

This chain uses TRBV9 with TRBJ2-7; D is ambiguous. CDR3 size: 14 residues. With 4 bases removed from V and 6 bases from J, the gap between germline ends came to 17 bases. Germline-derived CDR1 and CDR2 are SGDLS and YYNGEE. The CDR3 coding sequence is TGTGCCAGCAGCCGACTTCAAAGGCCTTTCGAGCAGTACTTC. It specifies CASSRLQRPFEQYF.

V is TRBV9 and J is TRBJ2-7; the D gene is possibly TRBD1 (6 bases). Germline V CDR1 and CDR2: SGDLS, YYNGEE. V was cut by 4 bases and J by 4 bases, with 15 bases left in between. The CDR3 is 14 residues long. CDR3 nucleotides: TGTGCCAGCAGCCGGACGTTGGGGACATACGAGCAGTACTTC. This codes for CASSRTLGTYEQYF.

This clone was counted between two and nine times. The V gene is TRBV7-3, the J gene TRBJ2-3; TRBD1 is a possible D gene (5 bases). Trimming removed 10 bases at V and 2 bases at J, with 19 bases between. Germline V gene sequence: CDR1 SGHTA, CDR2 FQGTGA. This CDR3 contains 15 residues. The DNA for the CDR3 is TGTGCCACTCTAAGGGGTTGGGGAAACACAGATACGCAGTATTTT. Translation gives CATLRGWGNTDTQYF.

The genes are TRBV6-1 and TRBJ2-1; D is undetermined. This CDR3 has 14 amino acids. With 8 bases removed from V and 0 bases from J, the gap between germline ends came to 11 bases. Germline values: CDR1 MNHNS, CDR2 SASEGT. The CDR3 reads CASGKRDSYNEQFF. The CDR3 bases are TGTGCCAGCGGGAAGCGCGACTCCTACAATGAGCAGTTCTTC.

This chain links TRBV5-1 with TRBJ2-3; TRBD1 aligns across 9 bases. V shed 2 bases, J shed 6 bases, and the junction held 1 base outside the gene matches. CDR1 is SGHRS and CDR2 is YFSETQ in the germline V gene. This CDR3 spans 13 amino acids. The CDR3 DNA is TGCGCCAGCAGCTTAGACAGGGGGGATACGCAGTATTTT. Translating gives CASSLDRGDTQYF.

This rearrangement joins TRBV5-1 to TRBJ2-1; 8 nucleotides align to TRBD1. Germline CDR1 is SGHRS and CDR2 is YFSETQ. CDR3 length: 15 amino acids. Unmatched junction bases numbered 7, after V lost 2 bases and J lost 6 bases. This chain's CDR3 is CASSLRDRPGNEQFF. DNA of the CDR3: TGCGCCAGCAGCTTACGGGACAGGCCAGGCAATGAGCAGTTCTTC.

Here the CDR3 reads CASILNPGADTQYF. The CDR3 coding sequence is TGTGCCAGCATCCTTAATCCAGGGGCAGATACGCAGTATTTT. The chain links TRBV2 to TRBJ2-3, with D possibly matching TRBD1 (6 bases). This CDR3 contains 14 residues. CDR1 and CDR2 (germline): SNHLY, FYNNEI. Trimming cost V 7 bases and J 4 bases, with 15 bases left between them.

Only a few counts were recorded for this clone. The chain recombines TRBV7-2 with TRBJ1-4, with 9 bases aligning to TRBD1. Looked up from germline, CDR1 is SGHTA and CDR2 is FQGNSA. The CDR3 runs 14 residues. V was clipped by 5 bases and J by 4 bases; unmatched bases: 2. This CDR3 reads CASSLDRGNEKLFF. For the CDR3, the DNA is TGTGCCAGCAGCCTGGACAGGGGTAATGAAAAACTGTTTTTT.

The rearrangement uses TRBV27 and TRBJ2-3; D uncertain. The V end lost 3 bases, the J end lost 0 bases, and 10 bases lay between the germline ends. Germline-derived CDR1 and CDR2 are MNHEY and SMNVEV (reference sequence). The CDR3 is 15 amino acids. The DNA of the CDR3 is TGTGCCAGCAGTTTCTTCGACCCGAGCACAGATACGCAGTATTTT. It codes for CASSFFDPSTDTQYF.

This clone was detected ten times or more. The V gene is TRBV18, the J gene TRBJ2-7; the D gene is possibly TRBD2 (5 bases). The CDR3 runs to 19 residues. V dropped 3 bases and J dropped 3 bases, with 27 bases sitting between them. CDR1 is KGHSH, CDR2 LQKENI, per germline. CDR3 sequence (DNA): TGTGCCAGCTCACCGGATAGCCGAGACGGGATAACCCCGAACTACGAGCAGTACTTC. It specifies CASSPDSRDGITPNYEQYF.

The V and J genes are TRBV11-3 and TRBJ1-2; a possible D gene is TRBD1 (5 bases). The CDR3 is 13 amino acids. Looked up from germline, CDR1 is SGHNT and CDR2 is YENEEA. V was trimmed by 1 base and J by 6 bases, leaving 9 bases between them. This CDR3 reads CASSLGGVDGYTF. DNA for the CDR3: TGTGCCAGCAGCTTAGGAGGGGTAGATGGCTACACCTTC.

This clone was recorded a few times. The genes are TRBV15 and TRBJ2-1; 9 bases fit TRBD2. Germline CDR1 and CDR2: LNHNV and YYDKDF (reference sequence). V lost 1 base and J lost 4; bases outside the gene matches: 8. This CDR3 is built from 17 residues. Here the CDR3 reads CATSRVWLAGIYNEQFF. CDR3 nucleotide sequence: TGTGCCACCAGCAGAGTATGGCTAGCGGGAATATACAATGAGCAGTTCTTC.

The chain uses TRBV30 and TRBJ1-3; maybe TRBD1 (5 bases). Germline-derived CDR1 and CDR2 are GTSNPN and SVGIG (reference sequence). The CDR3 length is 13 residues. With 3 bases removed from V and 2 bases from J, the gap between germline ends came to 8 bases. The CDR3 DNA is TGTGCCTGGAGGGGGCTTGCTGGAAACACCATATATTTT. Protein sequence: CAWRGLAGNTIYF.

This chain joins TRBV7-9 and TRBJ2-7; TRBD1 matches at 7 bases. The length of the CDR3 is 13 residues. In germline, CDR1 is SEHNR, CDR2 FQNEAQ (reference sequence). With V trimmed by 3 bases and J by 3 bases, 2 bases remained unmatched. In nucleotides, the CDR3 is TGTGCCAGCAGCTTTGGACAGGACTACGAGCAGTACTTC. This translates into CASSFGQDYEQYF.

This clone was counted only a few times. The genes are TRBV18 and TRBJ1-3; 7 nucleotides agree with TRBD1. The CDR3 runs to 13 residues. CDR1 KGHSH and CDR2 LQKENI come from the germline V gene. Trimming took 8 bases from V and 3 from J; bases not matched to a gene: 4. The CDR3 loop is CASRQGGGNTIYF. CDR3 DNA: TGTGCCAGCCGACAGGGAGGTGGAAACACCATATATTTT. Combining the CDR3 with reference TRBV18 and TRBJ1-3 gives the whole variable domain NAGVMQNPRHLVRRRGQEARLRCSPMKGHSHVYWYRQLPEEGLKFMVYLQKENIIDESGMPKERFSAEFPKEGPSILRIQQVVRGDSAAYFCASRQGGGNTIYFGEGSWLTVV.